This T cell receptor (beta chain) came from a study of blood T cells in healthy people across ages. On this clonotype itself: Its target is unknown.

Study-wide points: Per million T cells, the diversity of TCR beta decreased roughly linearly as age advanced.

Together with a sample-barcoded 5' primer, a J-beta primer mix was included in a second PCR lasting roughly 6 to 12 cycles. Each CDR3 protein gets one entry after TCRdb re-called the 5' RACE reads with MiXCR. The sample includes over 1,500,000 distinct CDR3 sequences, about 39% of them seen just once. The CDR3 extends over 14 amino acids. CDR1 is SNHLY, CDR2 FYNNEI, per germline. V lost 3 bases and J lost 3, with 9 bases in between. V usage is TRBV2 and J usage is TRBJ2-1; D is perhaps TRBD1 or TRBD2 (5 bases each). Sequenced input: blood. The sequence was collected from a human donor in good health. The CDR3 DNA sequence: TGTGCCAGCAGTGATTGGGGGAACTACAATGAGCAGTTCTTC. Translating it yields CASSDWGNYNEQFF.